This T cell receptor (beta chain) was recovered during a study of shared clonotypes between healthy human individuals. It was around 220 ng DNA, about 30,000 T cell genomes, that sorted-subset replicate PCRs used. The assay was immunoSEQ multiplex PCR, and TCRdb's table has in-frame clones only and misses some. Of about 510,000 clones in the sample, 90% to 96% are singletons; the top ten hold approximately 0.06%. To note about this clone: Its target is not known.

CDR1 is MNHNY, CDR2 SVGAGI, per germline (reference sequence). The CDR3 is 14 amino acids. Deletions cut 6 bases from V and 4 bases from J, with 12 bases between. Study-level results: Memory subsets generally showed lower estimated richness than naive subsets.

The receptor was isolated from a woman aged 25 to 39 in good health. The sequenced sample consisted of naive CD4+ T cells sorted from blood. Specified subset: CD45RA+ positively selected. The chain carries TRBV6-6 and TRBJ1-4, with unresolved D. The CDR3, as DNA: TGTGCCAGCAGCCATAGGGCGATTAATGAAAAACTGTTTTTT. Protein sequence: CASSHRAINEKLFF.